Below, 15 T cell receptor beta chains from the same sample are listed, as sequenced in a study of shared clonotypes between healthy human individuals. Here immunoSEQ multiplex PCR was the method, and the copy in TCRdb shows in-frame clones only, minus some. Of 2 million to 2.5 million clones listed, 93% are singletons. Sequenced sample: naive CD4+ T cells from PBMCs. As to subset: CD45RA+ positively selected. Receptors originate from a man between 18 and 35 years old in good health. Some clones in this sample may be carry-over from other donors' samples.

The chain is built from TRBV7-8 and TRBJ1-3; D uncertain. The CDR3 sequence is 14 residues long. The germline V gene has CDR1 SGHVS and CDR2 FQNEAQ. The V end was cut by 1 base, the J end by 4 bases, with 8 bases between. The DNA of the CDR3 is TGTGCCAGCAGCTTAGGCATATTCGGAAACACCATATATTTT. It yields the protein CASSLGIFGNTIYF. The full variable domain, with the rest looked up from reference TRBV7-8 and TRBJ1-3, is GAGVSQSPRYKVAKRGQDVALRCDPISGHVSLFWYQQALGQGPEFLTYFQNEAQLDKSGLPSDRFFAERPEGSVSTLKIQRTQQEDSAVYLCASSLGIFGNTIYFGEGSWLTVV.

Only a few counts were recorded for this clone. The V call is TRBV29-1, the J call TRBJ1-1; TRBD1 agrees at 8 bases. Germline V gene data show CDR1 as SQVTM and CDR2 as ANQGSEA. J lost 4 bases, V lost 5 bases, and 12 bases had no gene match. The CDR3 is 15 residues long. Here the CDR3 DNA reads TGCAGCGTTACCAAGCGGACAGGGCCACCCACTGAAGCTTTCTTT. It codes for CSVTKRTGPPTEAFF.

V is TRBV5-1 and J is TRBJ1-5; D unresolved. Germline V lookup: CDR1 SGHRS, CDR2 YFSETQ. CDR3 size: 14 residues. With 0 bases removed from V and 7 bases from J, the gap between germline ends came to 11 bases. The DNA for the CDR3 is TGCGCCAGCAGCTTGGACGTCGGAGGGCAGCCCCAGCATTTT. Its translation is CASSLDVGGQPQHF.

This chain uses TRBV29-1 with TRBJ2-5, with 10 bases identical to TRBD1. Germline CDR1 SQVTM, CDR2 ANQGSEA. V shed 3 bases and J 5 bases; nucleotides not matched to a gene: 9. The length of the CDR3 is 15 residues. CDR3 nucleotide sequence: TGCAGCGTTGAGAGCCGGGACAGGGGTAGGGAGACCCAGTACTTC. Its translation: CSVESRDRGRETQYF.

The gene calls are TRBV6-6 and TRBJ2-3; TRBD2 is a possible D gene (6 bases). V was pared by 6 bases and J by 3 bases, with 16 bases between. The CDR3 sequence is 15 residues long. The germline V gene has CDR1 MNHNY and CDR2 SVGAGI (reference sequence). The CDR3 DNA reads as TGTGCCAGCAGCCCCCACGCGGGACTGACAGATACGCAGTATTTT. It encodes CASSPHAGLTDTQYF.

The chain couples TRBV2 to TRBJ2-5; 8 nucleotides line up with TRBD2. There are 13 residues in the CDR3. The ends lost 5 bases at V and 1 base at J; junction bases unmatched: 0. CDR1 SNHLY and CDR2 FYNNEI come from the germline V gene. CDR3 nucleotides: TGTGCCAGCAGTACTAGCGGCCAAGAGACCCAGTACTTC. Protein product: CASSTSGQETQYF.

This sequence joins TRBV10-3 and TRBJ2-3, with a weak D call TRBD2 (5 bases). The germline V gene has CDR1 ENHRY and CDR2 SYGVKD. This CDR3 is built from 12 residues. V was shortened by 6 bases and J by 4 bases, with 8 bases between the two germline ends. This CDR3 is CAIRDLSDTQYF. DNA for the CDR3: TGTGCCATCAGGGACTTATCAGATACGCAGTATTTT.

The chain links TRBV7-9 to TRBJ1-2, with 9 bases matching TRBD1. Germline values: CDR1 SEHNR, CDR2 FQNEAQ (reference sequence). V lost 5 bases, J lost 2 bases, and 3 bases stayed unmatched. The CDR3 spans 14 residues. The CDR3 spells CASSPDRGNYGYTF. As DNA, the CDR3 is TGTGCCAGCAGCCCCGACAGGGGGAACTATGGCTACACCTTC.

This chain joins TRBV6-1 and TRBJ2-5, with TRBD2 as a possible D gene (5 bases). The CDR3 is made up of 11 amino acids. Germline V gives CDR1 MNHNS, CDR2 SASEGT. Trimming cost V 6 bases and J 9 bases, with 11 bases left between them. CDR3 in DNA: TGTGCCAGCAGGGGCCCCGGGGCCCAGTACTTC. Translating gives CASRGPGAQYF.

The CDR3 region has the DNA TGTGCCTGGAACAGGGTGGGAGGCTACACCTTC. It yields the protein CAWNRVGGYTF. V is TRBV30 and J is TRBJ1-2; D is possibly TRBD1 (6 bases). This CDR3 has 11 residues. The germline gives CDR1 GTSNPN, CDR2 SVGIG (reference sequence). The germline V and J ends were trimmed by 4 bases and 8 bases, with 11 bases remaining between them.

The genes are TRBV9 and TRBJ2-2, with D hard to call. Deletions cut 4 bases from V and 5 bases from J, with 12 bases between. The length of the CDR3 is 14 residues. The germline V gene has CDR1 SGDLS and CDR2 YYNGEE. The CDR3 nucleotides read TGTGCCAGCAGCTCCGAGTTACGAACCGGGGAGCTGTTTTTT. Its protein product is CASSSELRTGELFF.

The J gene is TRBJ2-1, the V gene TRBV28, with 7 bases fitting TRBD1. With 5 bases clipped from V and 3 bases from J, the junction kept 10 bases outside the gene matches. CDR1 is MDHEN, CDR2 SYDVKM, per germline. This CDR3 is built from 16 residues. CDR3 loop: CASSPPGQTVYNEQFF. CDR3 DNA: TGTGCCAGCAGTCCCCCGGGACAGACAGTCTACAATGAGCAGTTCTTC.

Here the CDR3 DNA reads TGTGCCAGCAGCTCAGCAGGGGAAGCTAACTATGGCTACACCTTC. The encoded protein is CASSSAGEANYGYTF. The chain joins TRBV7-9 to TRBJ1-2; D is perhaps TRBD1 (6 bases). CDR1 SEHNR and CDR2 FQNEAQ come from the germline V gene (reference sequence). Trimming removed 4 bases from V and 0 bases from J, with 12 bases in between. The CDR3 is made up of 15 amino acids.

This clone has only a few counts. The rearrangement links TRBV5-1 to TRBJ1-1; TRBD1 matches at 7 bases. This CDR3 contains 15 residues. CDR1 is SGHRS and CDR2 is YFSETQ in the germline V gene. Trimming took 4 bases from V and 1 from J; bases not matched to a gene: 7. The CDR3 DNA follows: TGCGCCAGCAGCGCGGAACAGGGGACGAACACTGAAGCTTTCTTT. Protein sequence: CASSAEQGTNTEAFF.

The rearrangement joins TRBV7-2 to TRBJ1-1, with no clear D. The CDR3 runs 15 residues. CDR1 and CDR2 (germline): SGHTA, FQGNSA. V lost 5 bases to trimming and J lost 1 base, with 14 bases between them. The CDR3 spells CASSPAHSQNTEAFF. CDR3 in DNA: TGTGCCAGCAGCCCCGCCCACTCACAGAACACTGAAGCTTTCTTT. Looking up the rest from reference TRBV7-2 and TRBJ1-1 gives the full variable domain: GAGVSQSPSNKVTEKGKDVELRCDPISGHTALYWYRQSLGQGLEFLIYFQGNSAPDKSGLPSDRFSAERTGGSVSTLTIQRTQQEDSAVYLCASSPAHSQNTEAFFGQGTRLTVV.